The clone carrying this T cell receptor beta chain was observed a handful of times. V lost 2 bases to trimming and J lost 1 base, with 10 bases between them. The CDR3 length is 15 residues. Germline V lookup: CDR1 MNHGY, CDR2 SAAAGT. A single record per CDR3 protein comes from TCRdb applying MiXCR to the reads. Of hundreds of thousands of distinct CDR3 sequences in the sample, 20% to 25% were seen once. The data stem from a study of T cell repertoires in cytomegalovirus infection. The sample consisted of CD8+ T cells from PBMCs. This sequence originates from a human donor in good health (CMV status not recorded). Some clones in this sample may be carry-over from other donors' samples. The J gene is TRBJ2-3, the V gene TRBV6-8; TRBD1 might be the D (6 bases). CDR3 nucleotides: TGTGCCAGCAGTTACACAGGGTATCGCACAGATACGCAGTATTTT. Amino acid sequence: CASSYTGYRTDTQYF.